The 19 T cell receptor beta chains reported below all come from one sample, sequenced in a study of blood T cell repertoires in COVID-19. Sequenced by immunoSEQ multiplex PCR; TCRdb stores in-frame clones only, minus some. Of under 300,000 clones detected, around 90% appear once; the ten largest clones hold 2.1%. Sequencing input: peripheral blood. These receptors were taken from a woman aged 55-70 years with COVID-19, enrolled during active disease.

J is TRBJ1-2 and V is TRBV7-9, with D unclear. The CDR3 length is 17 residues. The germline V gene encodes CDR1 SEHNR and CDR2 FQNEAQ (reference sequence). Trimming pared 5 bases from V and 2 bases from J, leaving 21 bases between. The CDR3 bases are TGTGCCAGCAGCCGAGCAAACAGAATGCATCAGAACTATGGCTACACCTTC. Protein: CASSRANRMHQNYGYTF. The full variable domain, in which reference TRBV7-9 and TRBJ1-2 provide the parts outside the CDR3, is DTGVSQNPRHKITKRGQNVTFRCDPISEHNRLYWYRQTLGQGPEFLTYFQNEAQLEKSRLLSDRFSAERPKGSFSTLEIQRTEQGDSAMYLCASSRANRMHQNYGYTFGSGTRLTVV.

This sequence joins TRBV4-1 and TRBJ2-3, with 13 bases that match TRBD2. The CDR3 runs to 17 residues. Germline V gene data show CDR1 as MGHRA and CDR2 as YSYEKL. The J segment lost 2 bases and the V segment lost 2 bases, leaving 4 bases of the junction unmatched. CDR3 DNA: TGCGCCAGCAGCCAAACGGGACTAGCGGGGATCACAGATACGCAGTATTTT. As protein: CASSQTGLAGITDTQYF.

This chain uses TRBV3-1 (or the pseudogene TRBV3-2) with TRBJ1-4, with 9 bases identical to TRBD1. The germline CDR1 and CDR2 sequences are LGHDT and YNNKEL (reference sequence). The V gene end was trimmed by 4 bases and the J gene end by 5 bases; junction bases not matched to a gene: 8. This CDR3 contains 16 residues. For the CDR3, the DNA is TGTGCCAGCAGCCTCTCCATGACAGGGGGGAATGAAAAACTGTTTTTT. It specifies CASSLSMTGGNEKLFF.

The chain is built from TRBV18 and TRBJ1-4; the D gene is possibly TRBD1 (6 bases). Germline loops: CDR1 KGHSH, CDR2 LQKENI. The CDR3 runs to 15 residues. Trimming left V 0 bases short and J 5 bases short, with 10 bases between. CDR3 coding DNA: TGTGCCAGCTCACCACCGAACCAGGGGAATGAAAAACTGTTTTTT. Its protein product is CASSPPNQGNEKLFF.

The rearrangement uses TRBV19 and TRBJ1-1, with 7 bases fitting TRBD1. CDR1 is LNHDA and CDR2 is SQIVND in the germline V gene (reference sequence). Trimming at V came to 4 bases and at J to 3 bases, leaving 2 bases not matched to a gene. This CDR3 is 13 amino acids long. Written as DNA, the CDR3 is TGTGCCAGTAGTAATACAGGGGACACTGAAGCTTTCTTT. This translates into CASSNTGDTEAFF.

This clone occurred once. V gene TRBV19 combines with J gene TRBJ1-2; D might be TRBD1 (6 bases). The CDR3 is 11 amino acids. Looked up from germline, CDR1 is LNHDA and CDR2 is SQIVND (reference sequence). V was cut by 9 bases and J by 3 bases, with 8 bases left in between. The CDR3 nucleotides are TGTGCCAGCAGGGGCGACTATGGCTACACCTTC. As protein: CASRGDYGYTF. Full variable domain (missing parts from reference TRBV19 and TRBJ1-2): DGGITQSPKYLFRKEGQNVTLSCEQNLNHDAMYWYRQDPGQGLRLIYYSQIVNDFQKGDIAEGYSVSREKKESFPLTVTSAQKNPTAFYLCASRGDYGYTFGSGTRLTVV.

This clone is a singleton in its sample. The chain combines TRBV6-5 with TRBJ1-3; D unclear. The CDR3 is made up of 16 amino acids. Trimming pared 0 bases from V and 0 bases from J, leaving 9 bases between. Germline CDR1 reads MNHEY; CDR2 reads SVGAGI. CDR3 coding DNA: TGTGCCAGCAGTTACTCGTATCGACTCTCTGGAAACACCATATATTTT. Its protein is CASSYSYRLSGNTIYF.

V usage is TRBV12-3 or TRBV12-4 and J usage is TRBJ1-2; D is perhaps TRBD1 (5 bases). The CDR3 covers 13 residues. V was shortened by 6 bases and J by 5 bases, with 13 bases between the two germline ends. DNA for the CDR3: TGTGCCAGCAGCCCGACAGTAGAGTATGGCTACACCTTC. Translation: CASSPTVEYGYTF.

On this clone itself: At the DNA level, this CDR3 is encoded by other sequences in the same sample as well. The DNA for the CDR3 is TGCGCCAGCAGCTTGGATGGGGGGAATCAGCCCCAGCATTTT. Protein sequence: CASSLDGGNQPQHF. The chain employs TRBV5-1 and TRBJ1-5; a weak D match, TRBD1 (5 bases). V gave up 0 bases and J gave up 4 bases, with 8 bases separating them. Germline lookup yields CDR1 SGHRS and CDR2 YFSETQ. The CDR3 has 14 residues. The complete variable domain, with remaining parts taken from reference TRBV5-1 and TRBJ1-5, reads KAGVTQTPRYLIKTRGQQVTLSCSPISGHRSVSWYQQTPGQGLQFLFEYFSETQRNKGNFPGRFSGRQFSNSRSEMNVSTLELGDSALYLCASSLDGGNQPQHFGDGTRLSIL.

The chain recombines TRBV15 with TRBJ1-5; 8 bases map to TRBD1. The germline CDR1 and CDR2 sequences are LNHNV and YYDKDF (reference sequence). Unmatched junction bases numbered 6, after V lost 2 bases and J lost 3 bases. The CDR3 spans 16 residues. Written as DNA, the CDR3 is TGTGCCACCAGCAGACAGACAGGGGACCCCAATCAGCCCCAGCATTTT. Encoded protein: CATSRQTGDPNQPQHF.

This chain joins TRBV7-9 and TRBJ1-5, with 10 bases aligning to TRBD1. The trim removed 5 bases at V and 3 bases at J, leaving 4 bases unmatched. Germline CDR1 SEHNR, CDR2 FQNEAQ (reference sequence). The CDR3 extends over 15 amino acids. In nucleotides, the CDR3 is TGTGCCAGCAGCCTAGGGACAGGGGTCAATCAGCCCCAGCATTTT. This codes for CASSLGTGVNQPQHF.

This clone showed up just a few times. The V gene is TRBV10-3, the J gene TRBJ1-4, with 8 bases aligning to TRBD1. The germline V gene has CDR1 ENHRY and CDR2 SYGVKD. The CDR3 runs 14 residues. J gave up 6 bases and V 6 bases, and 6 bases lay outside the gene matches. Written as DNA, the CDR3 is TGTGCCATCAGCCTGACAGGGGCGGATGAAAAACTGTTTTTT. Amino acids: CAISLTGADEKLFF.

V and J are TRBV30 and TRBJ2-7, with D perhaps TRBD1 (5 bases). The V gene lost 5 bases and the J gene lost 9 bases, with 11 bases spanning the gap. There are 10 residues in the CDR3. CDR1 and CDR2 from the germline V gene are GTSNPN and SVGIG (reference sequence). Written as DNA, the CDR3 is TGTGCCTGGGGATTGACAGCGCAGTACTTC. This gives the protein CAWGLTAQYF.

This chain connects TRBV5-4 to TRBJ1-1; maybe TRBD1 (6 bases). The CDR3 has 15 amino acids. Germline CDR1 reads SGHNT; CDR2 reads YYREEE (reference sequence). With 3 bases removed from V and 2 bases from J, the gap between germline ends came to 14 bases. CDR3 DNA sequence: TGTGCCAGCAGCTCCGGGGCCAGGGGTAACACTGAAGCTTTCTTT. Translation gives CASSSGARGNTEAFF.

This chain links TRBV25-1 with TRBJ1-2; no definite D call. CDR1 is MGHDK, CDR2 SYGVNS, per germline. The CDR3 extends over 15 amino acids. The V and J ends lost 2 bases and 4 bases respectively, with 14 bases between them. DNA of the CDR3: TGTGCCAGCAGTGAACCCAGCGGCAGTTTCTATGGCTACACCTTC. It is translated as CASSEPSGSFYGYTF.

The chain uses TRBV21-1 and TRBJ1-5; the table's TRBD1 call for D was not verified on the DNA. TRBV21-1 is a documented pseudogene. The CDR3 runs 10 residues. CDR3 in DNA: TGTGCCAGTCCAGGGGTGCCCCAGCATTTT. Protein sequence: CASPGVPQHF.

The chain recombines TRBV29-1 with TRBJ2-7, with 10 bases matching TRBD2. V shed 4 bases, J shed 4 bases, and the junction held 10 bases outside the gene matches. Germline CDR1 SQVTM, CDR2 ANQGSEA. The length of the CDR3 is 15 residues. In nucleotides, the CDR3 is TGCAGCGTTGTGCTAGCGGGGGAATCCGGGTACGAGCAGTACTTC. Its translation: CSVVLAGESGYEQYF.

The genes are TRBV5-1 and TRBJ2-3; 13 nucleotides agree with TRBD2. The CDR3 has 18 amino acids. The germline CDR1 and CDR2 sequences are SGHRS and YFSETQ. With V trimmed by 3 bases and J by 5 bases, 12 bases remained unmatched. CDR3 loop: CASSWTPTSGGRGDTQYF. CDR3 DNA: TGCGCCAGCAGCTGGACACCGACTAGCGGGGGGCGTGGAGATACGCAGTATTTT.

The rearrangement uses TRBV6-5 and TRBJ1-2, with D possibly matching TRBD1 (5 bases). Germline V gives CDR1 MNHEY, CDR2 SVGAGI. V was trimmed by 0 bases and J by 3 bases, leaving 14 bases between them. The CDR3 sequence is 16 residues long. CDR3 loop: CASSYSARTRDYGYTF. As DNA, the CDR3 is TGTGCCAGCAGTTACTCGGCCAGAACCAGGGACTATGGCTACACCTTC.